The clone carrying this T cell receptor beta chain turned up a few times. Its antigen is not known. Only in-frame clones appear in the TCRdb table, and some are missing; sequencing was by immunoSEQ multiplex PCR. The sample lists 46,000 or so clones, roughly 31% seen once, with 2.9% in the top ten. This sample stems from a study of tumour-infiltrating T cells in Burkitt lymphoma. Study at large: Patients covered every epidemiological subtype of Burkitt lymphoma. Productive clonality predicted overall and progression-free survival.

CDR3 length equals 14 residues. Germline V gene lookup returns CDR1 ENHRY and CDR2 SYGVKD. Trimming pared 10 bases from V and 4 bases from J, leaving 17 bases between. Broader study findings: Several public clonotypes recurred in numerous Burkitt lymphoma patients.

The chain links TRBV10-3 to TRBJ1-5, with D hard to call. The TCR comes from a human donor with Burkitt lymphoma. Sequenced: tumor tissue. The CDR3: CATRPGGLNQPQHF. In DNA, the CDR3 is TGTGCCACGAGGCCGGGAGGTCTAAATCAGCCCCAGCATTTT.